The 13 T cell receptor beta chains reported below all come from one sample, sequenced in a study of T-cell reconstitution after alpha-beta-depleted transplantation in children. Unique molecular identifiers were incorporated into the prepared TCRbeta library. TCRdb ran MiXCR on the PCR reads and lists one entry per CDR3 protein. The data show 250,000 to 300,000 distinct CDR3 sequences, 11% seen once. Source: peripheral blood, taken 180 days after TCRalphabeta/CD19-depleted stem cell transplant. The source of these receptors is a male patient aged 2 to 10 who had a stem cell transplant for chronic granulomatous disease, so the T cells may come from the graft donor.

This clonotype came up once. This may come from a read error, since a much larger clone is one base off. The conserved phenylalanine or tryptophan normally closing the CDR3 is absent here, so this likely arose from a read error. This chain connects TRBV29-1 to TRBJ2-2; 7 bases are shared with TRBD1. The germline V gene has CDR1 SQVTM and CDR2 ANQGSEA. This CDR3 is built from 14 residues. V shed 6 bases, J shed 0 bases, and the junction held 4 bases outside the gene matches. CDR3 loop: CSVATGANTGELFS. The CDR3 DNA sequence: TGCAGCGTAGCTACAGGGGCGAACACCGGGGAGCTGTTTTCT.

A word on this clonotype: With a much larger clone just one base away, this may be a read error. V and J are TRBV12-3 or TRBV12-4 and TRBJ2-1; D is possibly TRBD2 (6 bases). V lost 2 bases to trimming and J lost 7 bases, with 18 bases between them. The CDR3 spans 16 residues. The CDR3: CASSLRRGTRGNEQFF. Here the CDR3 DNA reads TGTGCCAGCAGTTTACGTCGGGGGACCCGTGGAAATGAGCAGTTCTTC.

The sample holds many counts of this clonotype. This chain connects TRBV28 to TRBJ2-3; the match to TRBD2 covers 14 bases. The CDR3 sequence is 17 residues long. The germline V gene has CDR1 MDHEN and CDR2 SYDVKM. The V segment lost 5 bases and the J segment 7 bases; nucleotides outside the gene matches: 11. DNA for the CDR3: TGTGCCAGCAGTACCCCGGGACTAGCGGGAGAACGAAATACGCAGTATTTT. It is translated as CASSTPGLAGERNTQYF.

This clonotype was seen repeatedly, ten times or more. CDR3 amino acids: CASSPSLFRQLSYNEQFF. DNA of the CDR3: TGTGCCAGCAGCCCATCCCTGTTCAGACAGCTGTCCTACAATGAGCAGTTCTTC. V usage is TRBV7-9 and J usage is TRBJ2-1, with D possibly matching TRBD1 (5 bases). Trimming cost V 5 bases and J 1 base, with 21 bases left between them. CDR1 and CDR2 from the germline V gene are SEHNR and FQNEAQ (reference sequence). The CDR3 loop spans 18 amino acids.

The sample holds many counts of this clonotype. The chain couples TRBV29-1 to TRBJ2-7; 7 bases map to TRBD1. The J segment lost 0 bases and the V segment lost 8 bases, leaving 4 bases of the junction unmatched. Germline CDR1 SQVTM, CDR2 ANQGSEA. This CDR3 is built from 12 residues. Here the CDR3 DNA reads TGCAGCTTCAGGGACAGCTCCTACGAGCAGTACTTC. This translates into CSFRDSSYEQYF.

In its sample, this clonotype was seen many times. The V gene is TRBV3-1, the J gene TRBJ2-7; 7 nucleotides agree with TRBD2. The CDR3 has 14 residues. Trimming cost V 8 bases and J 6 bases; bases outside gene matches: 13. Looked up from germline, CDR1 is LGHDT and CDR2 is YNNKEL (reference sequence). The CDR3 loop is CASATSGAGREQYF. CDR3 in DNA: TGTGCCAGCGCCACCTCGGGAGCGGGACGCGAGCAGTACTTC.

This clonotype has a count of ten or more. The genes are TRBV20-1 and TRBJ2-7; TRBD2 matches 10 bases. Trimming took 3 bases from V and 3 from J; bases not matched to a gene: 11. In germline, CDR1 is DFQATT, CDR2 SNEGSKA (reference sequence). CDR3 length: 16 residues. The CDR3 DNA reads TGCAGTGCTAGCCCATCGGGACTAGCGAAAAGCTACGAGCAGTACTTC. This translates into CSASPSGLAKSYEQYF.

This clonotype appeared many times. V and J are TRBV29-1 and TRBJ2-7; D gene uncertain. Germline CDR1 reads SQVTM; CDR2 reads ANQGSEA. The CDR3 sequence is 12 residues long. The V end lost 4 bases, the J end lost 2 bases, and 9 bases lay between the germline ends. The CDR3 DNA sequence: TGCAGCGTTGCGCACGGACCCTACGAGCAGTACTTC. Its translation is CSVAHGPYEQYF.

V and J are TRBV5-1 and TRBJ2-5; D remains ambiguous. The length of the CDR3 is 13 residues. The V end was cut by 3 bases, the J end by 2 bases, with 8 bases between. Germline lookup yields CDR1 SGHRS and CDR2 YFSETQ. CDR3 protein: CASSSGIQETQYF. The CDR3, as DNA: TGCGCCAGCAGCTCAGGCATTCAAGAGACCCAGTACTTC.

In its sample, this clonotype was seen many times. The J gene is TRBJ2-1, the V gene TRBV7-2, with TRBD1 matching over 7 bases. With 6 bases clipped from V and 0 bases from J, the junction kept 8 bases outside the gene matches. CDR3 length equals 16 residues. CDR1 and CDR2 from the germline V gene are SGHTA and FQGNSA. The CDR3 nucleotides read TGTGCCAGCAGGTCCGAGGGACAGAGCTCCTACAATGAGCAGTTCTTC. Its protein product is CASRSEGQSSYNEQFF.

This clonotype was picked up many times. The gene calls are TRBV12-3 or TRBV12-4 and TRBJ2-1; TRBD2 might be the D (6 bases). V was shortened by 4 bases and J by 15 bases, with 16 bases between the two germline ends. The CDR3 length is 12 residues. CDR3 nucleotide sequence: TGTGCCAGCAGTTCTACTACTAGCTCGGGGTTCTTC. Translation gives CASSSTTSSGFF.

This clonotype was recorded many times. This chain connects TRBV29-1 to TRBJ2-7, with D possibly matching TRBD2 (6 bases). The V and J ends lost 6 bases and 6 bases respectively, with 18 bases between them. CDR3 length: 13 amino acids. Germline CDR1 SQVTM, CDR2 ANQGSEA. CDR3 DNA: TGCAGCGTAGGGACTTACGGGGTATCCGAGCAGTACTTC. This sequence encodes CSVGTYGVSEQYF.

Notes on this clonotype: A much larger clone differs by one base, so this may be a read error. The genes are TRBV27 and TRBJ2-4; D call uncertain. CDR1 is MNHEY and CDR2 is SMNVEV in the germline V gene (reference sequence). This CDR3 has 13 residues. The CDR3 loop is CASQDIAKIIQYF. CDR3 DNA sequence: TGTGCCAGCCAAGACATCGCCAAAATCATTCAGTACTTC.